This TCR beta chain was sequenced in a study of post-analysis software for immune sequencing data. A few counts support this clonotype. What it binds is unknown. Carried by the TCR beta cDNA libraries were unique molecular identifiers. TCRdb called the PCR reads again in MiXCR, with one record for every CDR3 protein. The table shows approximately 440,000 distinct CDR3 sequences, with nearly 45% occurring only once. Study-wide results and caveats: Roughly 5 TRBV segments, including TRBV5-6, TRBV5-1 and TRBV20-1, were more frequent in patients than controls. For normalized Chao1 diversity, multiple sclerosis patients scored significantly lower than controls did.

The CDR3 consists of 15 residues. Per germline, CDR1 SGHTA and CDR2 FQGNSA. Trimming shortened V by 7 bases and J by 6 bases, and 20 bases separated the two germline ends. The sequence derives from a girl aged 10-17 years with multiple sclerosis. Specimen: blood. The chain couples TRBV7-2 to TRBJ2-3, with D perhaps TRBD2 (5 bases). CDR3 region: CASIKGARIVDTQYF. CDR3 nucleotides: TGTGCCAGCATCAAGGGAGCGAGGATTGTGGATACGCAGTATTTT.